The 14 T cell receptor beta chains below come from one sample, sequenced in a study of blood T cells in healthy people across ages. Sample-barcoded 5' priming and a J-beta primer mix drove a second PCR of roughly 6 to 12 cycles. Each CDR3 protein gets one entry after TCRdb re-called the 5' RACE reads with MiXCR. The repertoire holds under 1,000,000 distinct CDR3 sequences, 35% to 50% seen once, with around 18% in the top ten. The sequenced sample consisted of blood. These receptors came from a man older than 75 in good health.

Within the sample, this clonotype is medium-sized. The CDR3 loop reads CASRMQGNEQYF. The CDR3 bases are TGTGCCAGCAGGATGCAGGGAAACGAGCAGTACTTC. The chain couples TRBV28 to TRBJ2-7, with D possibly being TRBD1 (5 bases). The germline V and J ends were trimmed by 6 bases and 5 bases, with 11 bases remaining between them. The CDR3 consists of 12 residues. From germline, CDR1 is MDHEN and CDR2 SYDVKM.

The J gene is TRBJ2-1, the V gene TRBV20-1; 9 bases fit TRBD2. After removal of 5 bases from V and 2 bases from J, the junction contained 10 bases not matched to a gene. The germline V gene has CDR1 DFQATT and CDR2 SNEGSKA (reference sequence). There are 16 residues in the CDR3. This CDR3 reads CSADPASGVTYNEQFF. CDR3 sequence (DNA): TGCAGTGCTGACCCCGCTAGCGGGGTAACCTACAATGAGCAGTTCTTC.

The gene calls are TRBV27 and TRBJ2-7, with D unclear. CDR3 length equals 11 residues. Germline values: CDR1 MNHEY, CDR2 SMNVEV (reference sequence). V was cut by 7 bases and J by 6 bases, with 10 bases left in between. The CDR3: CASTRNGEQYF. In DNA, the CDR3 is TGTGCCAGCACCAGAAACGGCGAGCAGTACTTC.

The V and J genes are TRBV7-3 and TRBJ2-1; D not resolved. V lost 5 bases, J lost 4 bases, and 15 bases lay in between. The germline gives CDR1 SGHTA, CDR2 FQGTGA. The CDR3 extends over 15 amino acids. The DNA for the CDR3 is TGTGCCAGCAGCCCCCTGGCGGTGAGGTACAATGAGCAGTTCTTC. It codes for CASSPLAVRYNEQFF.

The chain recombines TRBV20-1 with TRBJ2-5; 10 nucleotides agree with TRBD1. Germline CDR1 and CDR2: DFQATT and SNEGSKA (reference sequence). The CDR3 length is 20 residues. J gave up 1 base and V 1 base, and 18 bases lay outside the gene matches. CDR3 protein: CSARVGLRQGAGYFQETQYF. CDR3 coding DNA: TGCAGTGCTAGAGTCGGGCTGAGACAGGGGGCCGGGTACTTCCAAGAGACCCAGTACTTC.

This clonotype was seen a few times. The chain joins TRBV20-1 to TRBJ2-7; 14 nucleotides line up with TRBD2. Germline CDR1 is DFQATT and CDR2 is SNEGSKA (reference sequence). CDR3 length equals 16 residues. V shed 4 bases, J shed 1 base, and the junction held 6 bases outside the gene matches. CDR3 in amino acids: CSATSGTSGGSYEQYF. Written as DNA, the CDR3 is TGCAGTGCTACATCCGGGACTAGCGGGGGATCCTACGAGCAGTACTTC.

In its sample, this clonotype was seen a few times. The genes are TRBV6-2 or TRBV6-3 and TRBJ1-5, with 10 positions matching TRBD1. The germline gives CDR1 MNHEY, CDR2 SVGEGT. With V trimmed by 6 bases and J by 7 bases, 6 bases remained unmatched. CDR3 length: 14 amino acids. CDR3 nucleotide sequence: TGTGCCAGCAGATCGACAGGGGGCGTACAGCCCCAGCATTTT. Translated, it gives CASRSTGGVQPQHF.

As for this clonotype: One junction end disagrees with the germline gene, perhaps due to a read error. The chain has TRBV20-1 and TRBJ2-5; TRBD2 aligns across 13 bases. The CDR3 runs 15 residues. Germline CDR1 and CDR2: DFQATT and SNEGSKA (reference sequence). CDR3 in amino acids: CGASRTSGRVETQYF. Written as DNA, the CDR3 is TGCGGTGCTTCACGGACTAGCGGGAGAGTGGAGACCCAGTACTTC.

CDR3 nucleotide sequence: TGTGCCAGCAGCCAGCCCTGTAGCGGGGGAGACTACAATGAGCAGTTCTTC. It is translated as CASSQPCSGGDYNEQFF. This chain joins TRBV21-1 and TRBJ2-1; the D call in the table, TRBD2, was not verified against the DNA. TRBV21-1 corresponds to a pseudogene. The CDR3 runs to 17 residues.

This chain connects TRBV7-9 to TRBJ2-1; D is uncertain. This CDR3 is built from 15 residues. Germline CDR1 and CDR2: SEHNR and FQNEAQ (reference sequence). Trimming took 3 bases from V and 0 from J, leaving 9 bases between them. The CDR3 region is CASSLSDLSYNEQFF. The CDR3 nucleotides read TGTGCCAGCAGCTTGTCCGACCTCTCCTACAATGAGCAGTTCTTC.

This chain links TRBV6-6 with TRBJ2-4; TRBD1 might be the D (6 bases). The J call could be wrong; TRBJ2-7 is a better fit for the DNA end. CDR1 is MNHNY and CDR2 is SVGAGI in the germline V gene (reference sequence). The CDR3 covers 14 residues. Written as DNA, the CDR3 is TGTGCCAGCAGTTCCCCTGGGGGACACTACGAGCAGTACTTC. Translated: CASSSPGGHYEQYF.

In its sample, this clonotype was seen a few times. The rearrangement joins TRBV6-5 to TRBJ2-5; 9 nucleotides match TRBD1. The last part of the DNA fits TRBJ2-7 better; the J call may be wrong. Germline CDR1 and CDR2: MNHEY and SVGAGI. The CDR3 is 15 amino acids. The chain's CDR3 is CASSNPDRGGYEQYF. DNA for the CDR3: TGTGCCAGCAGTAACCCGGACAGGGGCGGTTACGAGCAGTACTTC.

In its sample, this clonotype was seen a few times. The rearrangement uses TRBV7-8 and TRBJ2-3; 9 positions match TRBD1. With 7 bases clipped from V and 2 bases from J, the junction kept 7 bases outside the gene matches. Germline values: CDR1 SGHVS, CDR2 FQNEAQ. CDR3 length: 15 residues. In nucleotides, the CDR3 is TGTGCCAGCAACCTAAACAGGGGGCCCACAGATACGCAGTATTTT. Translation gives CASNLNRGPTDTQYF.

V gene TRBV7-2 combines with J gene TRBJ2-7; no clear D. The germline V gene has CDR1 SGHTA and CDR2 FQGNSA. The CDR3 runs 14 residues. V was shortened by 1 base and J by 3 bases, with 10 bases between the two germline ends. Here the CDR3 DNA reads TGTGCCAGCAGCTTAGAAAGGGATCGCTACGAGCAGTACTTC. This translates into CASSLERDRYEQYF.